Below are 3 T cell receptor beta chains sequenced from a single sample in a study of T cell clonality in common variable immunodeficiency. Method: immunoSEQ multiplex PCR; TCRdb's copy keeps in-frame clones and lacks some. Recorded here are more than 65,000 clones, none singletons. The specimen sequenced was peripheral blood mononuclear cells. These TCRs come from a person aged 18-70 years in good health.

This clone was seen at least ten times. The observed sequence ends 3 residues before the CDR3 terminus, with the missing tail filled in from the germline J gene. This sequence joins TRBV9 and TRBJ2-1, with TRBD2 identical over 12 bases. This CDR3 has 15 amino acids. Germline V gene sequence: CDR1 SGDLS, CDR2 YYNGEE. V lost 3 bases and J lost 7; bases outside the gene matches: 5. The CDR3 spells CASSDLAGGPNEQFF. CDR3 bases read: TGTGCCAGCAGCGATCTAGCGGGAGGGCCAAATGAG. Full variable domain (outside the CDR3, taken from reference TRBV9 and TRBJ2-1): DSGVTQTPKHLITATGQRVTLRCSPRSGDLSVYWYQQSLDQGLQFLIQYYNGEERAKGNILERFSAQQFPDLHSELNLSSLELGDSALYFCASSDLAGGPNEQFFGPGTRLTVL.

The sample holds many counts of this clone. The read halts 3 residues ahead of the CDR3 end, with the missing end drawn from the germline J gene. The chain links TRBV6-2 or TRBV6-3 to TRBJ1-5; D might be TRBD1 (6 bases). Germline V gene lookup returns CDR1 MNHEY and CDR2 SVGEGT. This CDR3 comprises 16 residues. V was cut by 4 bases and J by 0 bases, with 13 bases left in between. The covered CDR3 bases are TGTGCCAGCAGTTTCGCACGACAGGTTAGCAATCAGCCC. As protein: CASSFARQVSNQP. From start to end, the CDR3 is CASSFARQVSNQPQHF.

This clone was detected ten times or more. The CDR3 end is not reached by the read, which stops 3 residues before it; the germline J gene fills it in. The chain has TRBV20-1 and TRBJ1-5; 7 positions match TRBD1. CDR1 and CDR2 (germline): DFQATT, SNEGSKA (reference sequence). The CDR3 length is 14 residues. The ends lost 5 bases at V and 0 bases at J; junction bases unmatched: 4. CDR3 DNA (partial): TGCAGTGCTCCGGGACAGCTTAGCAATCAGCCC. This codes for CSAPGQLSNQP. The CDR3 reads in full as CSAPGQLSNQPQHF.